This TCR beta chain is from a study of T cell responses to AZD1222 COVID-19 vaccine. About the study: The analysis combined second doses at about 4 or about 12 weeks.

Study findings and constraints: Clonal diversity was possibly underestimated, and the donors were mostly white British, with more females. With dominance at 160-218 and 743-854, vaccine-associated CD4 TCRs spanned spike. Samples come after the peak T cell response, not at day 14.

The CDR3 sequence is 14 residues long. The J segment lost 3 bases and the V segment lost 4 bases, leaving 4 bases of the junction unmatched. In germline, CDR1 is MGHRA, CDR2 YSYEKL. Sequencing used immunoSEQ multiplex PCR; TCRdb keeps in-frame clones, though not all of them. The sample contains about 140,000 clones, 80% to 95% of which appear only once. As to this clone: Its antigen remains unknown.

The chain couples TRBV4-1 to TRBJ2-7, with 9 bases that match TRBD1. The material was peripheral blood, obtained on day 0 of AZD1222 vaccination. This sequence was found in an adult in good health. The CDR3: CASSRRDRVYEQYF. The DNA of the CDR3 is TGCGCCAGCAGCCGCCGGGACAGGGTCTACGAGCAGTACTTC.